This T cell receptor (beta chain) is from a study of T cell repertoires in cytomegalovirus infection. Whole-study context: Public signatures in TCR beta pointed to CMV infection and matching HLA type.

Germline trimming cut 5 bases from V and 8 bases from J; bases unmatched to any gene: 8. CDR1 and CDR2 (germline): SGHKS, YYEKEE (reference sequence). The CDR3 sequence is 15 residues long. This clonotype was seen many times. Antigen: not known. In TCRdb, the reads were re-called with MiXCR into one record per CDR3 protein. The sample includes under 250,000 distinct CDR3 sequences, 6% to 8% of them seen just once. Points from the study as a whole: Public TCR beta family frequency separated CMV-and-HLA carriers, including in an independent cohort. Ex vivo responses were dominated by HLA-C-restricted CMV-specific TCR beta clonotypes.

The sequence derives from a human donor in good health (CMV status not recorded). Some clones in this sample may be carry-over from other donors' samples. Sequenced: PBMCs. This chain uses TRBV5-5 with TRBJ2-4; TRBD2 aligns across 12 bases. As DNA, the CDR3 is TGTGCCAGCAGTCCTGGACTAGCGGGGTCAGACATTCAGTACTTC. It yields the protein CASSPGLAGSDIQYF.